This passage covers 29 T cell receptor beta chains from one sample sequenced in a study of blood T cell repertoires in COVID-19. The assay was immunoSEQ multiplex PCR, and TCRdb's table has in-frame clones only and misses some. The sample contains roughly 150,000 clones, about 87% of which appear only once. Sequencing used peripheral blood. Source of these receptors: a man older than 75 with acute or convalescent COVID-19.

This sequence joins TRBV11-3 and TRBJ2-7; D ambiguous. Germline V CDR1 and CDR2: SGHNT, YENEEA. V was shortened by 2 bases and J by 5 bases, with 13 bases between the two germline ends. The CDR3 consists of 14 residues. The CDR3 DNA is TGTGCCAGCAGCTTAAATGGCGGTCGCGACGAGCAGTACTTC. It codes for CASSLNGGRDEQYF.

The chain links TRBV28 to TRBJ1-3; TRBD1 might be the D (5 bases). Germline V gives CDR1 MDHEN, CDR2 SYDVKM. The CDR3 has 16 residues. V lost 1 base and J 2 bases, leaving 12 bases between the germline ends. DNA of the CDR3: TGTGCCAGCAGTTTATCAGGGTGGTTAACTGGAAACACCATATATTTT. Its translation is CASSLSGWLTGNTIYF.

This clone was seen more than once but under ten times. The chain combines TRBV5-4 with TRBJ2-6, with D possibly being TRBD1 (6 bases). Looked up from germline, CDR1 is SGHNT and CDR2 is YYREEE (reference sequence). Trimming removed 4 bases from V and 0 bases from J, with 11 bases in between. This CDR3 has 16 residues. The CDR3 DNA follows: TGTGCCAGCAGCCCGACAGGTAACTCTGGGGCCAACGTCCTGACTTTC. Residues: CASSPTGNSGANVLTF. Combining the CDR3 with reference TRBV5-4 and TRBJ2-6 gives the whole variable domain ETGVTQSPTHLIKTRGQQVTLRCSSQSGHNTVSWYQQALGQGPQFIFQYYREEENGRGNFPPRFSGLQFPNYSSELNVNALELDDSALYLCASSPTGNSGANVLTFGAGSRLTVL.

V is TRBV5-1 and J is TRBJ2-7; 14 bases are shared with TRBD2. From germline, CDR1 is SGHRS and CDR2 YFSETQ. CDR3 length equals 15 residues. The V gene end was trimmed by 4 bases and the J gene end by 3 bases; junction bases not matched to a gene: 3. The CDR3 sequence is CASSIGTSGGYEQYF. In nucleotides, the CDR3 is TGCGCCAGCAGCATAGGGACTAGCGGGGGCTACGAGCAGTACTTC. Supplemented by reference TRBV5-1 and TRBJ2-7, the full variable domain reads KAGVTQTPRYLIKTRGQQVTLSCSPISGHRSVSWYQQTPGQGLQFLFEYFSETQRNKGNFPGRFSGRQFSNSRSEMNVSTLELGDSALYLCASSIGTSGGYEQYFGPGTRLTVT.

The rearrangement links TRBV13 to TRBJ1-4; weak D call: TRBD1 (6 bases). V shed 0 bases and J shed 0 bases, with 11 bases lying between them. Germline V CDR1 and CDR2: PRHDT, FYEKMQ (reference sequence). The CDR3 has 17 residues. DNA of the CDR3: TGTGCCAGCAGCTTAGGGGGACACCATGCAACTAATGAAAAACTGTTTTTT. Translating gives CASSLGGHHATNEKLFF.

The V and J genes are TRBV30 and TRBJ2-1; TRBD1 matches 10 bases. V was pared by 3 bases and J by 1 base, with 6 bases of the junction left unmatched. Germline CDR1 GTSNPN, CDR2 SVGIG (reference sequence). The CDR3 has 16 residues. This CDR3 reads CAWSGQGGRSYNEQFF. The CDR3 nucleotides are TGTGCCTGGAGCGGACAGGGGGGCCGATCCTACAATGAGCAGTTCTTC.

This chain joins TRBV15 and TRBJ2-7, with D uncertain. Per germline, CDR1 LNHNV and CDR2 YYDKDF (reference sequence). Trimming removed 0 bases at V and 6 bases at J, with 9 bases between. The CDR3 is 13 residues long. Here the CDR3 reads CATSRDSTGEQYF. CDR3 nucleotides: TGTGCCACCAGCAGAGATTCAACGGGCGAGCAGTACTTC.

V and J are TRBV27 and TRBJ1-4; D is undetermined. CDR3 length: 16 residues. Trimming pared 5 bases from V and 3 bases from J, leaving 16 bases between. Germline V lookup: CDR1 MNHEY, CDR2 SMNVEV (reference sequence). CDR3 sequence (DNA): TGTGCCAGCAGTCCCATAATGCGAGCTTCTAATGAAAAACTGTTTTTT. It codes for CASSPIMRASNEKLFF.

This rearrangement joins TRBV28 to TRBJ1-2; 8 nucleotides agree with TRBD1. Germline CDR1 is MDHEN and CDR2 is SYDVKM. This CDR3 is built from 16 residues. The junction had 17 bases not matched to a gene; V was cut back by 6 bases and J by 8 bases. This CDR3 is CASSPPRQGPPRGYTF. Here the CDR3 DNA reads TGTGCCAGCAGCCCCCCCCGACAGGGGCCCCCGCGGGGCTACACCTTC.

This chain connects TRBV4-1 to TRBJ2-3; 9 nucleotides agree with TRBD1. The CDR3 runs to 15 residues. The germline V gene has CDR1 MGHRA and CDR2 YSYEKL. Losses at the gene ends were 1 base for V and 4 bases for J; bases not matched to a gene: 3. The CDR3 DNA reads TGCGCCAGCAGCCAAGGGACAGGGGTCCCAGATACGCAGTATTTT. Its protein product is CASSQGTGVPDTQYF.

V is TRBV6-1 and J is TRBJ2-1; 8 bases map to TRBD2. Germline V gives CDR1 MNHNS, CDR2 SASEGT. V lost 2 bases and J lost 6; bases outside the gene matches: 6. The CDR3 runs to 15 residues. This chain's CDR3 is CASSEISGAGNEQFF. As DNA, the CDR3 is TGTGCCAGCAGTGAAATTAGCGGGGCTGGCAATGAGCAGTTCTTC.

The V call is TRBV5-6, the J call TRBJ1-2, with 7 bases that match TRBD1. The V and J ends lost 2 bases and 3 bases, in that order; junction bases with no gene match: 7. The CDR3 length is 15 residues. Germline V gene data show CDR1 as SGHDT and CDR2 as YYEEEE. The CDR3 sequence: CASSFGQGDDYGYTF. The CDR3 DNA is TGTGCCAGCAGCTTCGGTCAGGGGGACGACTATGGCTACACCTTC.

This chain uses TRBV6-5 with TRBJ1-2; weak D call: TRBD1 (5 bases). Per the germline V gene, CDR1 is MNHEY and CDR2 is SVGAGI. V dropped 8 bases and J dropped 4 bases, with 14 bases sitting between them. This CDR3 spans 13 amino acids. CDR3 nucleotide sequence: TGTGCCAGCGGAGCTGCGGGGGGCTATGGCTACACCTTC. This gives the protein CASGAAGGYGYTF.

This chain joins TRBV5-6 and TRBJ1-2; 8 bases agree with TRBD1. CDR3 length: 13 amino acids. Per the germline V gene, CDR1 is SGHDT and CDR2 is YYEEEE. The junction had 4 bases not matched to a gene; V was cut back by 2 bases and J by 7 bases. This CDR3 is CASSLGTGGGYTF. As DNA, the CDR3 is TGTGCCAGCAGCTTAGGGACAGGCGGTGGCTACACCTTC. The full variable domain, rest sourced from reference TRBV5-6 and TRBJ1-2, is DAGVTQSPTHLIKTRGQQVTLRCSPKSGHDTVSWYQQALGQGPQFIFQYYEEEERQRGNFPDRFSGHQFPNYSSELNVNALLLGDSALYLCASSLGTGGGYTFGSGTRLTVV.

Here the CDR3 DNA reads TGTGCCAGCTCACCACCGTTAACGCTTTCGGTGAACACTGAAGCTTTCTTT. This translates into CASSPPLTLSVNTEAFF. The chain joins TRBV18 to TRBJ1-1; unclear D gene. V lost 0 bases to trimming and J lost 0 bases, with 14 bases between them. Germline CDR1 is KGHSH and CDR2 is LQKENI. The CDR3 runs 17 residues. The full variable domain, with the rest looked up from reference TRBV18 and TRBJ1-1, is NAGVMQNPRHLVRRRGQEARLRCSPMKGHSHVYWYRQLPEEGLKFMVYLQKENIIDESGMPKERFSAEFPKEGPSILRIQQVVRGDSAAYFCASSPPLTLSVNTEAFFGQGTRLTVV.

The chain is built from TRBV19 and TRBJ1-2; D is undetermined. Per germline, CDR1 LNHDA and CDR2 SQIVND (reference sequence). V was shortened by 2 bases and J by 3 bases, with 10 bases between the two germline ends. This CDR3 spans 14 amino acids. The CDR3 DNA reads TGTGCCAGTAGTATATTGCAGGCACACTATGGCTACACCTTC. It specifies CASSILQAHYGYTF. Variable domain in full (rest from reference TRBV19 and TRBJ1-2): DGGITQSPKYLFRKEGQNVTLSCEQNLNHDAMYWYRQDPGQGLRLIYYSQIVNDFQKGDIAEGYSVSREKKESFPLTVTSAQKNPTAFYLCASSILQAHYGYTFGSGTRLTVV.

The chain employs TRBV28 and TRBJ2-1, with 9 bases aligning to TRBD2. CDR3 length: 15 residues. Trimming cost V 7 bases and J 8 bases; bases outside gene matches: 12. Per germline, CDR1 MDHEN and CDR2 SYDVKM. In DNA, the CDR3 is TGTGCCAGCATAAGAGCGGGGGGATGGGAGGATGAGCAGTTCTTC. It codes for CASIRAGGWEDEQFF.

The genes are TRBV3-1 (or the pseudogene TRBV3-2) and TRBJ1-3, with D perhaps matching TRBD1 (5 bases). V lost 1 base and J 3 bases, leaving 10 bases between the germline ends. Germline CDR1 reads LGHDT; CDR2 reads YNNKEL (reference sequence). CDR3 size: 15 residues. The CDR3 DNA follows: TGTGCCAGCAGCCAAGCACCGGGACTTGGAAACACCATATATTTT. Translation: CASSQAPGLGNTIYF.

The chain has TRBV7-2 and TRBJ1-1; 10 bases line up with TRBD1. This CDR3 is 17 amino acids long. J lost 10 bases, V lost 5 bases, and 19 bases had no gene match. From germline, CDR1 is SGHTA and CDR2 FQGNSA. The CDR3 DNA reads TGTGCCAGCAGCCCAACAAGGGGGACAGGGGCCTCGAGTGGAGCTTTCTTT. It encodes CASSPTRGTGASSGAFF.

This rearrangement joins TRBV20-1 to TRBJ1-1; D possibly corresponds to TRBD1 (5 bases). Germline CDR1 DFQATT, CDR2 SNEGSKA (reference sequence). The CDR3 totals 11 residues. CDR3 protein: CRSGENTEAFF. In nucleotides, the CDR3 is TGCAGGTCGGGGGAGAACACTGAAGCTTTCTTT.

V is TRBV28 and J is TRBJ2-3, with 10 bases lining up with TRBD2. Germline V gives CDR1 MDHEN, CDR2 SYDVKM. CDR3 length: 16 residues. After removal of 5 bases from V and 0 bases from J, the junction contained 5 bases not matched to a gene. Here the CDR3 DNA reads TGTGCCAGCAGTCTAGCGGGGGACCCTAGCACAGATACGCAGTATTTT. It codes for CASSLAGDPSTDTQYF.

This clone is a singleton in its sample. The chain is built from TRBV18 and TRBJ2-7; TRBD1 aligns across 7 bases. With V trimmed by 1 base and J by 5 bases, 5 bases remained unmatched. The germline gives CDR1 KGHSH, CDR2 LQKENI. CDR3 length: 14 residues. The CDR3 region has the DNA TGTGCCAGCTCACCACGGGCAGGGGGAGACGAGCAGTACTTC. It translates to CASSPRAGGDEQYF. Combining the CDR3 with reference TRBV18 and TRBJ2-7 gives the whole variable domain NAGVMQNPRHLVRRRGQEARLRCSPMKGHSHVYWYRQLPEEGLKFMVYLQKENIIDESGMPKERFSAEFPKEGPSILRIQQVVRGDSAAYFCASSPRAGGDEQYFGPGTRLTVT.

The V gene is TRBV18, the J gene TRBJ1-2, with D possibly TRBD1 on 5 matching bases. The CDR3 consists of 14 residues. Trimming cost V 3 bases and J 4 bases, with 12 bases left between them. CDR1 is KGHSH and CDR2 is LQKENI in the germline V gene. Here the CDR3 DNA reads TGTGCCAGCTCACCTATAGACAGTGGCTATGGCTACACCTTC. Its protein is CASSPIDSGYGYTF.

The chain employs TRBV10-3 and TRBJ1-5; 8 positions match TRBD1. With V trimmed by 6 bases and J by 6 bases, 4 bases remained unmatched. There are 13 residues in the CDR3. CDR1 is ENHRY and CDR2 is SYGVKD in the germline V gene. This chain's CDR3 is CAIRGQDGQPQHF. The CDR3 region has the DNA TGTGCCATCAGGGGACAGGACGGTCAGCCCCAGCATTTT.

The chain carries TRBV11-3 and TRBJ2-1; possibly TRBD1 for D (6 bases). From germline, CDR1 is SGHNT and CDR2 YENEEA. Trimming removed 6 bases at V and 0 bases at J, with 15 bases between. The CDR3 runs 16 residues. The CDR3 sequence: CASSFRTGSSYNEQFF. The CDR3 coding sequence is TGTGCCAGCAGTTTCCGAACAGGGAGCTCCTACAATGAGCAGTTCTTC.

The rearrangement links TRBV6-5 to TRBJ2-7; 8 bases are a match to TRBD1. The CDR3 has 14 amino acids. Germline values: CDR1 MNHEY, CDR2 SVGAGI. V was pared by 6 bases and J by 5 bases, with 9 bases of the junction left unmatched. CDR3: CASSSGQGTHEQYF. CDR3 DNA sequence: TGTGCCAGCAGCTCCGGACAGGGCACCCACGAGCAGTACTTC.

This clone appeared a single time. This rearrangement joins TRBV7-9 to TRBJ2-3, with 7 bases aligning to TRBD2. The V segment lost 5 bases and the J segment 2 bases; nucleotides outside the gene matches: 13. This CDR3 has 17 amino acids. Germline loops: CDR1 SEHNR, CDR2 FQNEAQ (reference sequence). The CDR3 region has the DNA TGTGCCAGCAGCCCCCCCCTGCGGGGGAGCACCACAGATACGCAGTATTTT. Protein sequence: CASSPPLRGSTTDTQYF.

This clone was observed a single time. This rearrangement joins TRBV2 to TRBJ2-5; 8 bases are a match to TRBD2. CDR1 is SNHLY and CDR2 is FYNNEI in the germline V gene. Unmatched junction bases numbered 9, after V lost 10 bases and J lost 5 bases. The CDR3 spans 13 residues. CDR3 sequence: CATHPGGEETQYF. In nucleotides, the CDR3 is TGTGCCACCCATCCCGGGGGGGAGGAGACCCAGTACTTC.

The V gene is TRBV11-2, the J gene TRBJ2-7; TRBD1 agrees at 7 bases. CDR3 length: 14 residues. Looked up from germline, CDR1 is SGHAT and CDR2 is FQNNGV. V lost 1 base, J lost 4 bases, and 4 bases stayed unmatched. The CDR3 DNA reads TGTGCCAGCAGCTTAGGAAACAGGGGTTACGAGCAGTACTTC. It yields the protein CASSLGNRGYEQYF. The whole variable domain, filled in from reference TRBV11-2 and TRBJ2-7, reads EAGVAQSPRYKIIEKRQSVAFWCNPISGHATLYWYQQILGQGPKLLIQFQNNGVVDDSQLPKDRFSAERLKGVDSTLKIQPAKLEDSAVYLCASSLGNRGYEQYFGPGTRLTVT.